This TCR beta chain was identified during a study of vaccination effects on CD4 cells after COVID-19. Antigen-specific CD4+ T cell clonotypes were called by their expansion after viral peptide-pool culture in ViraFEST. Scientists isolated CD4+ T cells after an approximately 11-day culture period ended. Participants were vaccinated with two doses of either the BNT162b2 or mRNA-1273 vaccine. Supplemented with roughly 10 IU/ml IL-2 and 9.5 to 10 ug/ml peptides, more than 1.5 million PBMC per well were kept in culture. The data were produced by immunoSEQ multiplex PCR, yet TCRdb's version contains in-frame clones alone and is incomplete. The profile covers about 60,000 clones, with around 82% appearing a single time and approximately 1.9% taken by the ten largest. Study observations and caveats: In the late period after vaccination, infection- and vaccine-induced clones contracted markedly.

As to this clone: Its antigen remains unidentified.

The CDR3 is made up of 13 amino acids. V was clipped by 6 bases and J by 4 bases, with 13 bases between them. Looked up from germline, CDR1 is GTSNPN and CDR2 is SVGIG (reference sequence). This receptor was taken from a human donor who received a COVID-19 vaccine. Sequences were derived from CD4+ T cells from PBMCs cultured with HCoV-OC43 spike peptides, sampled after COVID-19 vaccination. As to subset: HCoV-OC43 spike overlapping peptide pool stimulation. This chain connects TRBV30 to TRBJ2-1; TRBD2 might be the D (6 bases). The CDR3 loop is CACGRQIYNEQFF. The CDR3 nucleotides read TGTGCCTGCGGGAGACAGATTTACAATGAGCAGTTCTTC.